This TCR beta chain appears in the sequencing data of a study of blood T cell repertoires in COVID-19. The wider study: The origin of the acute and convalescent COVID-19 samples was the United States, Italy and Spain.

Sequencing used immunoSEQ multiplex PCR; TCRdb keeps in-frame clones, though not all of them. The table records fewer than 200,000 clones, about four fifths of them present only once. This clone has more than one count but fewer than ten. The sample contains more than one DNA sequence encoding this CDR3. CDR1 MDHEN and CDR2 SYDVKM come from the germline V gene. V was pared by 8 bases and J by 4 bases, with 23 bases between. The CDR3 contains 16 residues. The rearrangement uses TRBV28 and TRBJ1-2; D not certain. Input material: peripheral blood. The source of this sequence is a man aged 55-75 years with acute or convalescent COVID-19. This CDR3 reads CASLKMSSRGLYGYTF. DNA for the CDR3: TGTGCCAGCCTAAAGATGAGTTCCCGGGGTCTCTATGGCTACACCTTC.